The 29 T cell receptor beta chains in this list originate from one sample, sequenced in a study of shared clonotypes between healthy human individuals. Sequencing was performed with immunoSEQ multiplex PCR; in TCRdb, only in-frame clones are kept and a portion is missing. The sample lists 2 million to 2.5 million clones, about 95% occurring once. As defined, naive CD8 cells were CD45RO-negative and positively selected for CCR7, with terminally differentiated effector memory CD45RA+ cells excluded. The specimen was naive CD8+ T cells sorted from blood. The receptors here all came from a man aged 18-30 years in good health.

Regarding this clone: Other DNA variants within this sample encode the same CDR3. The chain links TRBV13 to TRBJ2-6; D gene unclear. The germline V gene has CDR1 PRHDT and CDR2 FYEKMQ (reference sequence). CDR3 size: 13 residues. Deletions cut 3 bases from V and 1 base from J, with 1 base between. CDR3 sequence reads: CASSLSGANVLTF. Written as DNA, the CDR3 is TGTGCCAGCAGCTTGTCTGGGGCCAACGTCCTGACTTTC. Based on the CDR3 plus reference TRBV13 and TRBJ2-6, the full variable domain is AAGVIQSPRHLIKEKRETATLKCYPIPRHDTVYWYQQGPGQDPQFLISFYEKMQSDKGSIPDRFSAQQFSDYHSELNMSSLELGDSALYFCASSLSGANVLTFGAGSRLTVL.

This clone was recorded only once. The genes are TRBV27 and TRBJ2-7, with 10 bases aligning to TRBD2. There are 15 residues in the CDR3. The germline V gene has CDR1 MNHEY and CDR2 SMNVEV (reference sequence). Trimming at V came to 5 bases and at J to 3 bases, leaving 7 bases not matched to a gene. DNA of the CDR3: TGTGCCAGCAGTCTGGCGGGACTAGCGAGCTACGAGCAGTACTTC. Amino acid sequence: CASSLAGLASYEQYF.

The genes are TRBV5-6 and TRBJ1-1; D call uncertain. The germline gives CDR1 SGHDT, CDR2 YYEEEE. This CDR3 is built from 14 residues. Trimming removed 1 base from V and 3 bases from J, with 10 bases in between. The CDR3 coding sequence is TGTGCCAGCAGCTTGAGAGGGAGAGACACTGAAGCTTTCTTT. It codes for CASSLRGRDTEAFF.

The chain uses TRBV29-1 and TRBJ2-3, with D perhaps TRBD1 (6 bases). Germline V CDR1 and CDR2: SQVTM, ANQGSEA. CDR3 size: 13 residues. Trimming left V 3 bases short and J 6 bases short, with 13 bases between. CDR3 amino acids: CSVDGQRADTQYF. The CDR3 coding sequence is TGCAGCGTTGACGGACAGAGGGCTGATACGCAGTATTTT.

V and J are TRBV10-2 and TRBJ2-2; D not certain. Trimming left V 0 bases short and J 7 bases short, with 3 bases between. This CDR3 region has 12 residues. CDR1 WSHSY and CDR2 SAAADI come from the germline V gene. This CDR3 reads CASSESLGELFF. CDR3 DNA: TGCGCCAGCAGTGAGTCTCTCGGGGAGCTGTTTTTT.

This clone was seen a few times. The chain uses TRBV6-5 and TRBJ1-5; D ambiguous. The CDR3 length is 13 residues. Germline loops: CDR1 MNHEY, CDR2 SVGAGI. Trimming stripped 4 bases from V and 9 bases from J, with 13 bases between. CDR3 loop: CASSSGISGPQHF. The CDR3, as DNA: TGTGCCAGCAGTTCGGGGATTTCGGGGCCCCAGCATTTT.

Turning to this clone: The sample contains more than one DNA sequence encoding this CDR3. The CDR3 spells CAWSVHGNEKLFF. The CDR3 coding sequence is TGTGCCTGGAGTGTACACGGAAATGAAAAACTGTTTTTT. J is TRBJ1-4 and V is TRBV30; no definite D call. Trimming removed 0 bases from V and 5 bases from J, with 7 bases in between. CDR3 length: 13 residues. Germline V gene sequence: CDR1 GTSNPN, CDR2 SVGIG (reference sequence). Together with reference TRBV30 and TRBJ1-4, the CDR3 gives the full variable domain: SQTIHQWPATLVQPVGSPLSLECTVEGTSNPNLYWYRQAAGRGLQLLFYSVGIGQISSEVPQNLSASRPQDRQFILSSKKLLLSDSGFYLCAWSVHGNEKLFFGSGTQLSVL.

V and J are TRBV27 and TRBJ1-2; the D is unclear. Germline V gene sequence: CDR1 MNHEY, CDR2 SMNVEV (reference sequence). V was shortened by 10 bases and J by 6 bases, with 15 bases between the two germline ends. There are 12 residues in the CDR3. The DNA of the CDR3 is TGTGCCACCTTTTTGGACGGTCATGGCTACACCTTC. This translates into CATFLDGHGYTF.

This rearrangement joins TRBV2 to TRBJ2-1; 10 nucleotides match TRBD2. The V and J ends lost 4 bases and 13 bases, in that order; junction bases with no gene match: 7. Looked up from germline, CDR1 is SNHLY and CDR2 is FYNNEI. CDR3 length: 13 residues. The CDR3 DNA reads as TGTGCCAGCAGTGTATTAGCGGGGGGTCCTCAGTTCTTC. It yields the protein CASSVLAGGPQFF.

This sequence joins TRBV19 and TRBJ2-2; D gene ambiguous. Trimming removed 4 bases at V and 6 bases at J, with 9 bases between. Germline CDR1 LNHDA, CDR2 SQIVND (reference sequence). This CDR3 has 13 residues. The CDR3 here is CASSTITAGELFF. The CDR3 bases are TGTGCCAGTAGTACCATTACCGCCGGGGAGCTGTTTTTT. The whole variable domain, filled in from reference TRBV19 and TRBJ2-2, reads DGGITQSPKYLFRKEGQNVTLSCEQNLNHDAMYWYRQDPGQGLRLIYYSQIVNDFQKGDIAEGYSVSREKKESFPLTVTSAQKNPTAFYLCASSTITAGELFFGEGSRLTVL.

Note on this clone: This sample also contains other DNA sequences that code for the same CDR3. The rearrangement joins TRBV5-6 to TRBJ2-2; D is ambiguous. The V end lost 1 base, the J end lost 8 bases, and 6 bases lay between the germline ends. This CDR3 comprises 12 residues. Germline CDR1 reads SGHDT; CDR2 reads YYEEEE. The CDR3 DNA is TGTGCCAGCAGCTTGCTGGGGGGGGAGCTGTTTTTT. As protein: CASSLLGGELFF.

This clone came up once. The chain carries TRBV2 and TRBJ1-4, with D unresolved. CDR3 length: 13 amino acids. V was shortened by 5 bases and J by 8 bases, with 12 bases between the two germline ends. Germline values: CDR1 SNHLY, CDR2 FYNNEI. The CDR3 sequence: CASSPPGEEKLFF. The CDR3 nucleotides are TGTGCCAGCAGTCCCCCCGGGGAGGAAAAACTGTTTTTT. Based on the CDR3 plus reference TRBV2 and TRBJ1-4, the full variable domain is EPEVTQTPSHQVTQMGQEVILRCVPISNHLYFYWYRQILGQKVEFLVSFYNNEISEKSEIFDDQFSVERPDGSNFTLKIRSTKLEDSAMYFCASSPPGEEKLFFGSGTQLSVL.

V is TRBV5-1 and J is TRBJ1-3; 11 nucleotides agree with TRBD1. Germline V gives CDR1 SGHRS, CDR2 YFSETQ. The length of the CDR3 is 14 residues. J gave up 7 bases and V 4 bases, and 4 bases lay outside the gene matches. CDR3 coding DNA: TGCGCCAGCAGCCCCGGGACAGGGGGTAACACCATATATTTT. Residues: CASSPGTGGNTIYF.

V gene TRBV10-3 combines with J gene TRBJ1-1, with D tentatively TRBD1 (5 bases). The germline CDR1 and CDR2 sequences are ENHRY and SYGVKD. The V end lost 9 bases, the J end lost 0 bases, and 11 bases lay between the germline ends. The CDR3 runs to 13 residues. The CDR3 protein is CAMGTAMNTEAFF. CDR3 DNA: TGTGCCATGGGGACGGCCATGAACACTGAAGCTTTCTTT.

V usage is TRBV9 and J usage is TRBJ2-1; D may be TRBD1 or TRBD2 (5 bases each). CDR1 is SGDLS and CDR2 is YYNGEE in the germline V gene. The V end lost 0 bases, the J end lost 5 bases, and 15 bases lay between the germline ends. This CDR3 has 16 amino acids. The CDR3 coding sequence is TGTGCCAGCAGCGTAGCTGGGACCCCTCGGGACAATGAGCAGTTCTTC. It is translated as CASSVAGTPRDNEQFF.

The CDR3 is CASSLPPRRQVLPYGYTF. The CDR3 DNA reads TGTGCCAGCAGCTTGCCTCCCCGTAGACAGGTCCTACCCTATGGCTACACCTTC. This chain links TRBV5-6 with TRBJ1-2; the D gene is possibly TRBD1 (6 bases). Trimming shortened V by 1 base and J by 4 bases, and 23 bases separated the two germline ends. This CDR3 comprises 18 residues. Germline CDR1 reads SGHDT; CDR2 reads YYEEEE.

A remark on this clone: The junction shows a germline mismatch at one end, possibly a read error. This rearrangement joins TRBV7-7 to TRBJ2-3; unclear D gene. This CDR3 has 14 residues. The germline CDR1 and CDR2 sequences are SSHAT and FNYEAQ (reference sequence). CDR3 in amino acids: CASSPGPSTDTQYF. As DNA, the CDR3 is TGTGCTAGCAGTCCTGGACCGAGCACAGATACGCAGTATTTT.

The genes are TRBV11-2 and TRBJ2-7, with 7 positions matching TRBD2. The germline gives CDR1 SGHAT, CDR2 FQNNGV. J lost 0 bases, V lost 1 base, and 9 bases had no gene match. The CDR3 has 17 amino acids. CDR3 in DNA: TGTGCCAGCAGCTTAGGGGGCGGGGGACCTTCCTCCTACGAGCAGTACTTC. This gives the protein CASSLGGGGPSSYEQYF.

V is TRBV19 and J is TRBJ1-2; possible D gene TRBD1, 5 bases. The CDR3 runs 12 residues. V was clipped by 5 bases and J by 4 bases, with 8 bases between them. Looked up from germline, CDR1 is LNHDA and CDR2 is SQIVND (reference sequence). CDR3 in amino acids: CASSPQAYGYTF. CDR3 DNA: TGTGCCAGTAGTCCACAGGCCTATGGCTACACCTTC.

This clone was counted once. The DNA for the CDR3 is TGTGCCAGCAGGCGGCTGTACGAGCAGTACTTC. Translated, it gives CASRRLYEQYF. The rearrangement joins TRBV28 to TRBJ2-7; D is unclear. The CDR3 is 11 residues long. With 6 bases removed from V and 4 bases from J, the gap between germline ends came to 7 bases. Germline-derived CDR1 and CDR2 are MDHEN and SYDVKM.

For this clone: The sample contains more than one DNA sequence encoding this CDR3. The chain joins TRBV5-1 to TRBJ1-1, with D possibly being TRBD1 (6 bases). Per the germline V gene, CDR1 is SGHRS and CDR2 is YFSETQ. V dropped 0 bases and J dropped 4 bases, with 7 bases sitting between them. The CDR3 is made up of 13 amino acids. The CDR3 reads CASSLEGGTEAFF. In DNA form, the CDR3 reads TGCGCCAGCAGCTTGGAGGGGGGCACTGAAGCTTTCTTT.

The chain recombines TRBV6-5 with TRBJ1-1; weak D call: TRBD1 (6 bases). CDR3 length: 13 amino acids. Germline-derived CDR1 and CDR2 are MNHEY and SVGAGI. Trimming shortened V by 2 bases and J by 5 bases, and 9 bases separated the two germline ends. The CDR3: CASSYVRGTEAFF. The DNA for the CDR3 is TGTGCCAGCAGTTACGTCAGGGGTACTGAAGCTTTCTTT.

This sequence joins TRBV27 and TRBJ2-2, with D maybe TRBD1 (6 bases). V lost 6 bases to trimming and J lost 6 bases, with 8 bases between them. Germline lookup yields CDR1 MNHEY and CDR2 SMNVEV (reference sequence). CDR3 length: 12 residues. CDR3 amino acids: CASSQGPGELFF. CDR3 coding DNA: TGTGCCAGCAGCCAGGGGCCCGGGGAGCTGTTTTTT.

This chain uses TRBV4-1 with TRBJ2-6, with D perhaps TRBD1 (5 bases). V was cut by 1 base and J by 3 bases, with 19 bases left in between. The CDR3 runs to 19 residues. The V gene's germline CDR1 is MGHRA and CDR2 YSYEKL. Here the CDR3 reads CASSQVQESNRGGANVLTF. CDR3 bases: TGCGCCAGCAGCCAAGTACAGGAATCTAACCGTGGTGGGGCCAACGTCCTGACTTTC.

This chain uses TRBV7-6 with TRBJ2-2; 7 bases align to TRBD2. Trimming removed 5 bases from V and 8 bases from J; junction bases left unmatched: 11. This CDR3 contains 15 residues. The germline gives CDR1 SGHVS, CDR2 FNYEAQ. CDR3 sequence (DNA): TGTGCCAGCAGCCCCCCGGAACGGGAGGCTGGGGAGCTGTTTTTT. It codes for CASSPPEREAGELFF.

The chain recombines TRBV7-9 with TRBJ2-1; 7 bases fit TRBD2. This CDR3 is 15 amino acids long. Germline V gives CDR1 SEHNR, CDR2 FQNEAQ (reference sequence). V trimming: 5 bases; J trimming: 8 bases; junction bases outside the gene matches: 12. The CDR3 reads CASSPGTTVVDEQFF. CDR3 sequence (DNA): TGTGCCAGCAGCCCCGGGACTACGGTGGTGGATGAGCAGTTCTTC.

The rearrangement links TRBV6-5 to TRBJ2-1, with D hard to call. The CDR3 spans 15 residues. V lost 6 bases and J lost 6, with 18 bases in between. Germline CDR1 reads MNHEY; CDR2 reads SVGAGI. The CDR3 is CASSRLAASVNEQFF. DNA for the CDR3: TGTGCCAGCAGCAGACTCGCCGCCAGCGTCAATGAGCAGTTCTTC.

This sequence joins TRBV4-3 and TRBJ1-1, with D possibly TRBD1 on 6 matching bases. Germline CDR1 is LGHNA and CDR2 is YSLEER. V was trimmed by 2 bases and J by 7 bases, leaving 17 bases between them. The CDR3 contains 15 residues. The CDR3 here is CASSQTYQGWSEAFF. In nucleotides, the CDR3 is TGCGCCAGCAGCCAAACATACCAGGGGTGGAGTGAAGCTTTCTTT.

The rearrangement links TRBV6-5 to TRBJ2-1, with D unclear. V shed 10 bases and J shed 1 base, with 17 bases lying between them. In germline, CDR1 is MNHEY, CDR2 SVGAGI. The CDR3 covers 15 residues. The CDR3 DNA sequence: TGTGCCACCGGATCACCCAAGGGATCCTACAATGAGCAGTTCTTC. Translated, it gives CATGSPKGSYNEQFF.